Listed here is a single T cell receptor beta chain. The sample originates from a study of blood T cell repertoires in COVID-19. From germline, CDR1 is SGDLS and CDR2 YYNGEE. The junction had 6 bases not matched to a gene; V was cut back by 0 bases and J by 6 bases. This CDR3 spans 15 amino acids. Profiled with immunoSEQ multiplex PCR; TCRdb holds only in-frame clones, not every one. This sample carries fewer than 200,000 clones, about 88% of them seen once, and the ten largest clones take around 1.9%. This clonotype was sampled from a man aged 18 to 30 who had recovered from COVID-19. The specimen was peripheral blood. V usage is TRBV9 and J usage is TRBJ2-3; 8 positions agree with TRBD2. The CDR3 sequence is CASSVGGAGVDTQYF. The CDR3 DNA sequence: TGTGCCAGCAGCGTAGGAGGAGCGGGAGTGGATACGCAGTATTTT. The whole variable domain, remainder taken from reference TRBV9 and TRBJ2-3, is DSGVTQTPKHLITATGQRVTLRCSPRSGDLSVYWYQQSLDQGLQFLIQYYNGEERAKGNILERFSAQQFPDLHSELNLSSLELGDSALYFCASSVGGAGVDTQYFGPGTRLTVL.